The 24 T cell receptor beta chains reported below all come from one sample, sequenced in a study of PD-1 and CTLA-4 blockade in melanoma. Some clones are missing from TCRdb's copy, which holds only in-frame ones; the method was immunoSEQ multiplex PCR. The sample carries tens of thousands of clones, about 87% recorded once. The source material was CD8+ T cells from peripheral blood, sampled from a patient given anti-PD-1 treatment. The receptors shown here come from a human donor with melanoma.

This chain's CDR3 is CASSLQGAHTEAFF. The CDR3 DNA is TGTGCCAGCAGTTTGCAGGGGGCGCACACTGAAGCTTTCTTT. The chain is built from TRBV28 and TRBJ1-1; 8 positions agree with TRBD1. Germline CDR1 is MDHEN and CDR2 is SYDVKM. The length of the CDR3 is 14 residues. With V trimmed by 3 bases and J by 3 bases, 3 bases remained unmatched.

The J gene is TRBJ2-7, the V gene TRBV28; D perhaps matches TRBD2 (5 bases). Germline V gene lookup returns CDR1 MDHEN and CDR2 SYDVKM. The CDR3 length is 15 residues. V shed 6 bases and J shed 2 bases, with 17 bases lying between them. In DNA, the CDR3 is TGTGCCAGCAGCTACTACGAAAGCGGCCCCTACGAGCAGTACTTC. Translation: CASSYYESGPYEQYF.

The CDR3 is CASSLGGRGGSYEQYF. The CDR3, as DNA: TGTGCCAGCAGCTTAGGTGGTCGGGGGGGTTCCTACGAGCAGTACTTC. The chain has TRBV7-2 and TRBJ2-7, with 8 bases identical to TRBD2. The CDR3 has 16 residues. After removal of 1 base from V and 1 base from J, the junction contained 6 bases not matched to a gene. The germline V gene encodes CDR1 SGHTA and CDR2 FQGNSA. Complete variable domain (other parts from reference TRBV7-2 and TRBJ2-7): GAGVSQSPSNKVTEKGKDVELRCDPISGHTALYWYRQSLGQGLEFLIYFQGNSAPDKSGLPSDRFSAERTGGSVSTLTIQRTQQEDSAVYLCASSLGGRGGSYEQYFGPGTRLTVT.

The chain couples TRBV7-2 to TRBJ2-1; D gene unclear. The CDR3 runs 13 residues. CDR1 is SGHTA and CDR2 is FQGNSA in the germline V gene. Between the trimmed V and J ends, which lost 6 bases and 8 bases, there was a span of 14 bases. The CDR3 coding sequence is TGTGCCAGCAGTTCTCAGGTAACCGATGAGCAGTTCTTC. Protein: CASSSQVTDEQFF.

This clone was seen more than once but under ten times. The chain couples TRBV6-1 to TRBJ2-7; D unresolved. From germline, CDR1 is MNHNS and CDR2 SASEGT. CDR3 size: 16 residues. V lost 2 bases and J 0 bases, leaving 14 bases between the germline ends. CDR3 bases: TGTGCCAGCAGTGAATGGGGTCTGGATGCCTCCTACGAGCAGTACTTC. Translation gives CASSEWGLDASYEQYF.

The J gene is TRBJ2-3, the V gene TRBV15; TRBD2 matches 8 bases. With V trimmed by 2 bases and J by 2 bases, 6 bases remained unmatched. The germline gives CDR1 LNHNV, CDR2 YYDKDF (reference sequence). The length of the CDR3 is 16 residues. The CDR3 here is CATSRRARGDTDTQYF. The CDR3 DNA reads as TGTGCCACCAGCAGAAGGGCGCGGGGGGACACAGATACGCAGTATTTT.

The rearrangement joins TRBV4-3 to TRBJ2-3, with 8 bases matching TRBD2. Germline V gene data show CDR1 as LGHNA and CDR2 as YSLEER. V gave up 0 bases and J gave up 2 bases; unmatched junction bases: 10. This CDR3 spans 18 amino acids. Here the CDR3 reads CASSQDRILAGNTDTQYF. CDR3 nucleotides: TGCGCCAGCAGCCAAGATAGGATCCTAGCGGGTAACACAGATACGCAGTATTTT.

This sequence joins TRBV27 and TRBJ2-7; D remains unclear. Trimming stripped 6 bases from V and 0 bases from J, with 9 bases between. Germline V gene sequence: CDR1 MNHEY, CDR2 SMNVEV (reference sequence). The CDR3 contains 13 residues. This CDR3 reads CASSQRNSYEQYF. CDR3 nucleotide sequence: TGTGCCAGCAGCCAACGAAACTCCTACGAGCAGTACTTC.

The chain couples TRBV7-2 to TRBJ2-3; 12 positions agree with TRBD2. This CDR3 region has 18 residues. V dropped 3 bases and J dropped 0; count of bases not matched to a gene: 7. The germline V gene encodes CDR1 SGHTA and CDR2 FQGNSA. The CDR3: CASSFTSGGPPSTDTQYF. CDR3 DNA: TGTGCCAGCAGCTTCACTAGCGGGGGGCCCCCTAGCACAGATACGCAGTATTTT. Supplemented by reference TRBV7-2 and TRBJ2-3, the full variable domain reads GAGVSQSPSNKVTEKGKDVELRCDPISGHTALYWYRQSLGQGLEFLIYFQGNSAPDKSGLPSDRFSAERTGGSVSTLTIQRTQQEDSAVYLCASSFTSGGPPSTDTQYFGPGTRLTVL.

This chain connects TRBV4-2 to TRBJ2-7; 12 bases agree with TRBD2. The germline V gene has CDR1 LGHNA and CDR2 YNFKEQ. Losses at the gene ends were 6 bases for V and 4 bases for J; bases not matched to a gene: 4. The CDR3 totals 14 residues. The CDR3 bases are TGTGCCAGCAGTAGGACTAGCGGGGAATACGAGCAGTACTTC. Protein sequence: CASSRTSGEYEQYF.

CDR3 residues: CASSETPVIGRGYTF. The CDR3 DNA reads as TGTGCCAGCAGTGAAACCCCGGTGATCGGTCGCGGCTACACCTTC. J is TRBJ1-2 and V is TRBV2; D is unclear. The CDR3 spans 15 residues. The germline V gene has CDR1 SNHLY and CDR2 FYNNEI. The V end lost 2 bases, the J end lost 8 bases, and 18 bases lay between the germline ends. Using reference TRBV2 and TRBJ1-2 for the parts outside the CDR3, the full variable domain is EPEVTQTPSHQVTQMGQEVILRCVPISNHLYFYWYRQILGQKVEFLVSFYNNEISEKSEIFDDQFSVERPDGSNFTLKIRSTKLEDSAMYFCASSETPVIGRGYTFGSGTRLTVV.

The V gene is TRBV13, the J gene TRBJ2-3; TRBD1 might be the D (6 bases). V was shortened by 5 bases and J by 2 bases, with 17 bases between the two germline ends. From germline, CDR1 is PRHDT and CDR2 FYEKMQ (reference sequence). The length of the CDR3 is 16 residues. CDR3 amino acids: CASSPGVDHATDTQYF. The CDR3 DNA reads as TGTGCCAGCAGCCCAGGGGTCGACCATGCCACAGATACGCAGTATTTT.

The V gene is TRBV6-6, the J gene TRBJ1-1, with TRBD1 as a possible D gene (5 bases). The CDR3 length is 13 residues. Trimming removed 0 bases at V and 8 bases at J, with 10 bases between. Per the germline V gene, CDR1 is MNHNY and CDR2 is SVGAGI (reference sequence). The CDR3 loop is CASSYSQGNEAFF. In nucleotides, the CDR3 is TGTGCCAGCAGTTACTCGCAGGGTAACGAAGCTTTCTTT.

The J gene is TRBJ1-1, the V gene TRBV5-1, with D maybe TRBD1 (6 bases). V dropped 3 bases and J dropped 3 bases, with 12 bases sitting between them. Looked up from germline, CDR1 is SGHRS and CDR2 is YFSETQ. CDR3 length equals 14 residues. The CDR3, as DNA: TGCGCCAGCAGCTGGAGGGGGTCGGACACTGAAGCTTTCTTT. It codes for CASSWRGSDTEAFF.

The chain recombines TRBV6-1 with TRBJ1-2; 7 bases are a match to TRBD1. This CDR3 has 15 residues. The trim removed 3 bases at V and 2 bases at J, leaving 6 bases unmatched. In germline, CDR1 is MNHNS, CDR2 SASEGT. CDR3 protein: CASSDRQGHNYGYTF. CDR3 coding DNA: TGTGCCAGCAGTGACCGACAGGGCCACAACTATGGCTACACCTTC.

This chain uses TRBV5-4 with TRBJ2-7; weak D call: TRBD2 (6 bases). Per the germline V gene, CDR1 is SGHNT and CDR2 is YYREEE (reference sequence). The V gene lost 0 bases and the J gene lost 7 bases, with 14 bases spanning the gap. This CDR3 has 14 residues. CDR3 residues: CASSLAGREEEQYF. The CDR3 DNA is TGTGCCAGCAGCTTGGCTGGAAGGGAGGAAGAGCAGTACTTC.

The J gene is TRBJ1-2, the V gene TRBV4-1; unclear D gene. The germline CDR1 and CDR2 sequences are MGHRA and YSYEKL. V lost 0 bases to trimming and J lost 0 bases, with 8 bases between them. This CDR3 is built from 15 residues. CDR3 amino acids: CASSQDPGANYGYTF. In DNA, the CDR3 is TGCGCCAGCAGCCAAGACCCTGGTGCTAACTATGGCTACACCTTC.

The V gene is TRBV4-3, the J gene TRBJ2-2; perhaps TRBD1 as D (5 bases). Germline-derived CDR1 and CDR2 are LGHNA and YSLEER. The V and J ends lost 1 base and 3 bases respectively, with 15 bases between them. This CDR3 region has 17 residues. CDR3 sequence: CASSQVPLTAYTGELFF. CDR3 nucleotides: TGCGCCAGCAGCCAAGTCCCCTTGACAGCTTACACCGGGGAGCTGTTTTTT.

V is TRBV4-1 and J is TRBJ1-2; D perhaps matches TRBD1 (5 bases). Germline V gene lookup returns CDR1 MGHRA and CDR2 YSYEKL. V was trimmed by 0 bases and J by 4 bases, leaving 18 bases between them. CDR3 size: 17 residues. CDR3 sequence (DNA): TGCGCCAGCAGCCAAGAGGGGGGTGGAATCCCCATCTATGGCTACACCTTC. Encoded protein: CASSQEGGGIPIYGYTF.

The chain links TRBV27 to TRBJ2-7, with TRBD2 identical over 9 bases. Germline V CDR1 and CDR2: MNHEY, SMNVEV (reference sequence). V shed 3 bases and J 5 bases; nucleotides not matched to a gene: 5. The CDR3 has 14 amino acids. CDR3: CASSLGLAFHEQYF. The DNA of the CDR3 is TGTGCCAGCAGTTTGGGACTAGCCTTTCACGAGCAGTACTTC.

The V call is TRBV28, the J call TRBJ2-1, with D maybe TRBD1 (6 bases). Germline CDR1 reads MDHEN; CDR2 reads SYDVKM. The V end was cut by 1 base, the J end by 4 bases, with 8 bases between. The CDR3 is 14 residues long. CDR3 protein: CASSLSRGYNEQFF. Written as DNA, the CDR3 is TGTGCCAGCAGTTTATCTAGGGGGTACAATGAGCAGTTCTTC.

The chain employs TRBV6-5 and TRBJ2-5; the D is unclear. Germline CDR1 reads MNHEY; CDR2 reads SVGAGI. V was cut by 5 bases and J by 1 base, with 11 bases left in between. CDR3 length equals 14 residues. DNA for the CDR3: TGTGCCAGCAGTCCTAGACTCATCCAAGAGACCCAGTACTTC. It is translated as CASSPRLIQETQYF.

The chain is built from TRBV7-8 and TRBJ2-3, with TRBD1 matching over 7 bases. The CDR3 is made up of 12 amino acids. Germline CDR1 SGHVS, CDR2 FQNEAQ. V shed 5 bases and J 6 bases; nucleotides not matched to a gene: 2. Here the CDR3 reads CASSHRGDTQYF. The CDR3 region has the DNA TGTGCCAGCAGCCACAGGGGTGATACGCAGTATTTT.

The rearrangement links TRBV9 to TRBJ2-1, with 9 nucleotides matching TRBD1. The CDR3 runs to 14 residues. Trimming cost V 3 bases and J 7 bases; bases outside gene matches: 5. Germline V gene sequence: CDR1 SGDLS, CDR2 YYNGEE. In DNA, the CDR3 is TGTGCCAGCAGCGCAAACAGGGGGCTGAATGAGCAGTTCTTC. Its protein is CASSANRGLNEQFF.